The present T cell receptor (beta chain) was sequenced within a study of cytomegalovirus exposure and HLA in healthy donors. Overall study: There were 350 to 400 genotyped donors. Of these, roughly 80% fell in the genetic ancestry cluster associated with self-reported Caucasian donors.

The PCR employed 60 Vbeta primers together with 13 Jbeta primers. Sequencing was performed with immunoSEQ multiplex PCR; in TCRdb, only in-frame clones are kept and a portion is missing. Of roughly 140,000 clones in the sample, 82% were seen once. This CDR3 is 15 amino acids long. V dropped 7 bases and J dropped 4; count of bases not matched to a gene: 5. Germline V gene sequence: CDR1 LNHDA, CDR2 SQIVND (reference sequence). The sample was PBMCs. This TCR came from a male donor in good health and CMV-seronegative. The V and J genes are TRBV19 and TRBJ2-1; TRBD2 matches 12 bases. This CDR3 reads CASTPGLAGYNEQFF. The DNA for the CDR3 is TGTGCCAGTACCCCGGGACTAGCGGGTTACAATGAGCAGTTCTTC.